This TCR beta chain stems from a study of blood T cell repertoires in COVID-19. About the research overall: Nucleic acid was either cDNA or gDNA, and it came from T cells, B-cell-depleted T cells, or PBMCs.

V gave up 5 bases and J gave up 5 bases; unmatched junction bases: 11. CDR3 length equals 15 residues. Germline CDR1 is MNHEY and CDR2 is SVGEGT. Data came from immunoSEQ multiplex PCR; TCRdb stores just in-frame clones and leaves some out. The sample shows 200,000 to 300,000 clones, 65% to 90% of them seen only once. The sequence came from a man aged 35 to 55 who had recovered from COVID-19. The gene calls are TRBV6-2 or TRBV6-3 and TRBJ2-7; the match to TRBD2 covers 8 bases. The source material was peripheral blood. DNA for the CDR3: TGTGCCAGCAGTGGCTCTGGCGGGAGGTCTCACGAGCAGTACTTC. Its protein is CASSGSGGRSHEQYF.